Reported below is one T cell receptor (beta chain). What it binds is unknown. The sample originates from a study of response to subunit inactivated influenza vaccine. TCRdb analysed the RT-PCR reads with MiXCR anew, one entry per CDR3 protein. The data hold roughly 570,000 distinct CDR3 sequences, with less than 15% observed a single time. General study points: Authors proposed each seasonal influenza vaccination draws in few new T cells.

Trimming removed 4 bases from V and 0 bases from J, with 16 bases in between. This CDR3 contains 18 residues. Looked up from germline, CDR1 is MNHEY and CDR2 is SMNVEV (reference sequence). The sample here was PBMCs from blood, taken 12 days after vaccination. The chain joins TRBV27 to TRBJ1-6, with TRBD1 as a possible D gene (6 bases). The sequence was obtained from a man over 45 who received an inactivated influenza vaccine. The CDR3: CASSWNRAGSSYNSPLHF. DNA of the CDR3: TGTGCCAGCAGTTGGAACAGGGCGGGGAGCTCCTATAATTCACCCCTCCACTTT.